The next 31 T cell receptor beta chains were all read from a single sample in a study of spatial heterogeneity in lung cancer. Study findings and constraints: Tracking of tumor mutation counts was seen in expanded intratumoral alpha and beta TCR counts.

Described time point: sample taken at primary tumor resection. These receptors' targets are unknown. TCRdb reanalysed the 5' RACE reads using MiXCR and keeps one entry per CDR3 protein. The sample has approximately 5,000 distinct CDR3 sequences; roughly 22% are singletons. Here the sequenced sample was lung tumor tissue, taken at surgery. The receptors shown here come from a male donor with early-stage non-small cell lung cancer.

Relative to its sample, this clonotype is medium-sized. This sequence joins TRBV11-2 and TRBJ2-3; D gene ambiguous. The CDR3 totals 14 residues. Trimming left V 1 base short and J 1 base short, with 6 bases between. From germline, CDR1 is SGHAT and CDR2 FQNNGV. This chain's CDR3 is CASSLAGGTDTQYF. In nucleotides, the CDR3 is TGTGCCAGCAGCTTAGCGGGCGGCACAGATACGCAGTATTTT.

This clonotype was detected a few times. The genes are TRBV30 and TRBJ1-3, with D unclear. The V and J ends lost 4 bases and 2 bases respectively, with 15 bases between them. The CDR3 extends over 15 amino acids. The germline gives CDR1 GTSNPN, CDR2 SVGIG (reference sequence). The CDR3 DNA reads TGTGCCTGGAACCCCCAGGAATTGGCTGGAAACACCATATATTTT. It specifies CAWNPQELAGNTIYF. Drawing the rest from reference TRBV30 and TRBJ1-3, the complete variable domain is SQTIHQWPATLVQPVGSPLSLECTVEGTSNPNLYWYRQAAGRGLQLLFYSVGIGQISSEVPQNLSASRPQDRQFILSSKKLLLSDSGFYLCAWNPQELAGNTIYFGEGSWLTVV.

The chain employs TRBV7-8 and TRBJ2-7; no reliable D call. The ends were cut back, 5 bases at V and 0 bases at J, with 14 bases in the middle. The germline gives CDR1 SGHVS, CDR2 FQNEAQ. CDR3 length: 15 residues. CDR3 residues: CASSPNEVSSYEQYF. CDR3 sequence (DNA): TGTGCCAGCAGCCCCAATGAAGTGAGCTCCTACGAGCAGTACTTC.

This clonotype is termed medium-sized. The chain couples TRBV6-5 to TRBJ2-1, with D uncertain. V was clipped by 2 bases and J by 6 bases, with 8 bases between them. The length of the CDR3 is 13 residues. Germline loops: CDR1 MNHEY, CDR2 SVGAGI. The CDR3 nucleotides read TGTGCCAGCAGTTACGGAGCCCGCAATGAGCAGTTCTTC. Its protein is CASSYGARNEQFF.

V is TRBV20-1 and J is TRBJ2-5; D is unclear. CDR1 and CDR2 from the germline V gene are DFQATT and SNEGSKA (reference sequence). This CDR3 has 13 amino acids. Trimming removed 5 bases at V and 0 bases at J, with 10 bases between. The CDR3 sequence: CSAGLLYQETQYF. CDR3 sequence (DNA): TGCAGTGCTGGGCTTTTGTACCAAGAGACCCAGTACTTC.

This clonotype showed up just a few times. V usage is TRBV11-3 and J usage is TRBJ1-1; TRBD1 matches 7 bases. Trimming removed 0 bases from V and 4 bases from J; junction bases left unmatched: 14. CDR3 size: 18 residues. Germline V CDR1 and CDR2: SGHNT, YENEEA. CDR3 amino acids: CASSLDRDVTGVITEAFF. In nucleotides, the CDR3 is TGTGCCAGCAGCTTAGACCGGGACGTAACAGGGGTGATCACTGAAGCTTTCTTT. The full variable domain, its missing parts supplied by reference TRBV11-3 and TRBJ1-1, is EAGVVQSPRYKIIEKKQPVAFWCNPISGHNTLYWYLQNLGQGPELLIRYENEEAVDDSQLPKDRFSAERLKGVDSTLKIQPAELGDSAVYLCASSLDRDVTGVITEAFFGQGTRLTVV.

This clonotype was found a few times. The chain combines TRBV12-3 or TRBV12-4 with TRBJ2-7; no clear D. This CDR3 has 12 amino acids. V gave up 6 bases and J gave up 2 bases, with 8 bases separating them. The DNA for the CDR3 is TGTGCCAGCAGCCCAAATGCCTACGAGCAGTACTTC. Amino acids: CASSPNAYEQYF.

This clonotype has just a few counts. The J gene is TRBJ2-3, the V gene TRBV7-8, with no clear D. The V gene lost 1 base and the J gene lost 3 bases, with 2 bases spanning the gap. Germline CDR1 is SGHVS and CDR2 is FQNEAQ. The CDR3 sequence is 12 residues long. CDR3 amino acids: CASSLGTDTQYF. DNA for the CDR3: TGTGCCAGCAGCTTAGGTACAGATACGCAGTATTTT.

The V call is TRBV11-2, the J call TRBJ2-1; weak D call: TRBD2 (6 bases). The V end was cut by 3 bases, the J end by 7 bases, with 16 bases between. CDR1 SGHAT and CDR2 FQNNGV come from the germline V gene. The CDR3 covers 15 residues. The CDR3 sequence: CASSLVSGAGNEQFF. The CDR3 DNA is TGTGCCAGCAGCTTGGTTAGCGGAGCCGGGAATGAGCAGTTCTTC.

This clonotype was recorded at least ten times. The chain has TRBV4-1 and TRBJ1-4; no firm D call. Per the germline V gene, CDR1 is MGHRA and CDR2 is YSYEKL. Trimming shortened V by 3 bases and J by 4 bases, and 15 bases separated the two germline ends. CDR3 size: 16 residues. The CDR3: CASSQGNAPHNEKLFF. CDR3 coding DNA: TGCGCCAGCAGCCAGGGTAATGCCCCACATAATGAAAAACTGTTTTTT.

This clonotype is large by share. V and J are TRBV20-1 and TRBJ2-5; 10 bases map to TRBD2. There are 15 residues in the CDR3. J lost 2 bases, V lost 6 bases, and 9 bases had no gene match. Germline loops: CDR1 DFQATT, CDR2 SNEGSKA (reference sequence). In nucleotides, the CDR3 is TGCAGTGCCTACCGGACTAGCGGTGGGCAAGAGACCCAGTACTTC. Translated: CSAYRTSGGQETQYF.

The J gene is TRBJ1-5, the V gene TRBV7-2; D is uncertain. This CDR3 spans 13 amino acids. V lost 5 bases to trimming and J lost 3 bases, with 8 bases between them. Germline V gene data show CDR1 as SGHTA and CDR2 as FQGNSA. CDR3 in DNA: TGTGCCAGCAGCGTTAAGAACAATCAGCCCCAGCATTTT. Translated, it gives CASSVKNNQPQHF.

This clonotype was seen ten or more times. The chain links TRBV7-8 to TRBJ2-1; D gene unclear. Germline CDR1 and CDR2: SGHVS and FQNEAQ. The V end lost 5 bases, the J end lost 5 bases, and 10 bases lay between the germline ends. This CDR3 is 13 amino acids long. The DNA of the CDR3 is TGTGCCAGCAGCCGGCGACGGAACAATGAGCAGTTCTTC. Its protein product is CASSRRRNNEQFF.

This clonotype appeared a single time. Possible read error: a much larger clone is one base away. In DNA form, the CDR3 reads TGCGCCAGCAGCCTGACAGGCGGCTCTGGGACCAACGTCCTGACTTTC. It is translated as CASSLTGGSGTNVLTF. The chain carries TRBV5-1 and TRBJ2-6, with a possible D match to TRBD1 (6 bases). Germline-derived CDR1 and CDR2 are SGHRS and YFSETQ. The CDR3 consists of 16 residues.

The chain recombines TRBV20-1 with TRBJ1-2, with a possible D match to TRBD1 (5 bases). This CDR3 is 13 amino acids long. Germline V CDR1 and CDR2: DFQATT, SNEGSKA (reference sequence). V was cut by 5 bases and J by 0 bases, with 10 bases left in between. In DNA form, the CDR3 reads TGCAGTGCTGGAAGACAGCCTAACTATGGCTACACCTTC. This translates into CSAGRQPNYGYTF.

The chain employs TRBV28 and TRBJ1-2; a possible D gene is TRBD1 (5 bases). The ends were cut back, 7 bases at V and 3 bases at J, with 9 bases in the middle. This CDR3 is built from 12 residues. The germline V gene encodes CDR1 MDHEN and CDR2 SYDVKM. The CDR3 protein is CASKQGYYGYTF. In nucleotides, the CDR3 is TGTGCCAGCAAGCAGGGATACTATGGCTACACCTTC.

This chain connects TRBV7-9 to TRBJ1-6; a possible D gene is TRBD1 (5 bases). The CDR3 extends over 15 amino acids. Germline V gene lookup returns CDR1 SEHNR and CDR2 FQNEAQ (reference sequence). Trimming pared 4 bases from V and 9 bases from J, leaving 16 bases between. DNA for the CDR3: TGTGCCAGCAGCTCGGGACCGGAGAAAGGTTCACCCCTCCACTTT. Translation gives CASSSGPEKGSPLHF.

This clonotype was observed at least ten times. The rearrangement links TRBV12-3 or TRBV12-4 to TRBJ2-2, with D possibly matching TRBD1 (6 bases). The CDR3 spans 16 residues. With 7 bases removed from V and 0 bases from J, the gap between germline ends came to 15 bases. The CDR3 nucleotides are TGTGCCAGCATCTATTATAGGGGGACGAACACCGGGGAGCTGTTTTTT. Translated, it gives CASIYYRGTNTGELFF.

The chain uses TRBV7-2 and TRBJ2-2; 10 bases fit TRBD2. The junction had 9 bases not matched to a gene; V was cut back by 5 bases and J by 6 bases. CDR1 is SGHTA, CDR2 FQGNSA, per germline. The CDR3 has 16 amino acids. The CDR3 DNA reads as TGTGCCAGCAGCCCCCGGCCCGGGACTAGCGCCGGGGAGCTGTTTTTT. Amino acids: CASSPRPGTSAGELFF.

In its sample, this clonotype is medium-sized. The chain joins TRBV29-1 to TRBJ2-3, with TRBD1 matching 7 bases. Germline CDR1 SQVTM, CDR2 ANQGSEA. CDR3 length equals 13 residues. J was trimmed by 1 base and V by 2 bases; bases with no gene match: 0. The CDR3 spells CSVETGGTDTQYF. In DNA form, the CDR3 reads TGCAGCGTTGAAACAGGGGGCACAGATACGCAGTATTTT.

Sample share makes this clonotype medium-sized (0.01 to 0.1%). The chain is built from TRBV10-2 and TRBJ1-1; D is perhaps TRBD1 (6 bases). V was trimmed by 2 bases and J by 8 bases, leaving 12 bases between them. The CDR3 sequence is 13 residues long. CDR1 WSHSY and CDR2 SAAADI come from the germline V gene. CDR3 loop: CASSERARGEAFF. CDR3 in DNA: TGCGCCAGCAGTGAGAGGGCGAGGGGGGAAGCTTTCTTT.

Sample share makes this clonotype medium-sized. The chain links TRBV10-2 to TRBJ2-5; the D gene is possibly TRBD2 (5 bases). The CDR3 is 14 residues long. Germline V CDR1 and CDR2: WSHSY, SAAADI. V lost 0 bases, J lost 3 bases, and 8 bases lay in between. The CDR3 loop is CASSESGREETQYF. In DNA, the CDR3 is TGCGCCAGCAGTGAGTCGGGGAGAGAAGAGACCCAGTACTTC.

Sample share makes this clonotype medium-sized (0.01 to 0.1%). The CDR3 end shows no conserved phenylalanine or tryptophan, and so a read error is likely. This chain connects TRBV7-2 to TRBJ2-3; D gene uncertain. V was clipped by 5 bases and J by 2 bases, with 11 bases between them. The length of the CDR3 is 14 residues. Germline values: CDR1 SGHTA, CDR2 FQGNSA. CDR3 coding DNA: TGTGCCAGCAGCCGAGTTAGTATCACAGATACGCAGTATTCT. It is translated as CASSRVSITDTQYS.

The V call is TRBV5-1, the J call TRBJ2-5; D is unresolved. Germline-derived CDR1 and CDR2 are SGHRS and YFSETQ. This CDR3 region has 12 residues. The V end was cut by 0 bases, the J end by 5 bases, with 5 bases between. The CDR3 loop reads CASSLDRETQYF. CDR3 nucleotides: TGCGCCAGCAGCTTGGATAGGGAGACCCAGTACTTC. The variable domain in full, with the rest retrieved from reference TRBV5-1 and TRBJ2-5, is KAGVTQTPRYLIKTRGQQVTLSCSPISGHRSVSWYQQTPGQGLQFLFEYFSETQRNKGNFPGRFSGRQFSNSRSEMNVSTLELGDSALYLCASSLDRETQYFGPGTRLLVL.

CDR3 region: CASSFGRGGNSPLHF. In nucleotides, the CDR3 is TGTGCCAGCAGTTTCGGCAGGGGGGGGAATTCACCCCTCCACTTT. The gene calls are TRBV28 and TRBJ1-6, with TRBD1 matching over 7 bases. CDR3 length: 15 amino acids. Germline CDR1 and CDR2: MDHEN and SYDVKM. V was pared by 3 bases and J by 7 bases, with 6 bases of the junction left unmatched. Drawing the rest from reference TRBV28 and TRBJ1-6, the complete variable domain is DVKVTQSSRYLVKRTGEKVFLECVQDMDHENMFWYRQDPGLGLRLIYFSYDVKMKEKGDIPEGYSVSREKKERFSLILESASTNQTSMYLCASSFGRGGNSPLHFGNGTRLTVT.

This clonotype counts as medium-sized. The chain combines TRBV13 with TRBJ2-1, with D perhaps matching TRBD1 or TRBD2 (6 bases each). Looked up from germline, CDR1 is PRHDT and CDR2 is FYEKMQ (reference sequence). This CDR3 comprises 15 residues. The V and J ends lost 0 bases and 5 bases respectively, with 11 bases between them. CDR3 DNA: TGTGCCAGCAGCTTAGGACAGGGACTGAACAATGAGCAGTTCTTC. The encoded protein is CASSLGQGLNNEQFF.

This clonotype is labeled medium-sized. This chain connects TRBV12-3 or TRBV12-4 to TRBJ2-3; either TRBD1 or TRBD2 may supply D (5 bases each). The V gene lost 7 bases and the J gene lost 5 bases, with 19 bases spanning the gap. The CDR3 totals 15 residues. The CDR3 DNA reads TGTGCCAGCACTTTCCCGGGTGGGGACGGAGATACGCAGTATTTT. Translating it yields CASTFPGGDGDTQYF.

This clonotype turned up a few times. The chain is built from TRBV7-2 and TRBJ1-1, with D maybe TRBD1 (6 bases). Trimming removed 4 bases from V and 4 bases from J, with 19 bases in between. The CDR3 loop spans 16 amino acids. Per germline, CDR1 SGHTA and CDR2 FQGNSA. For the CDR3, the DNA is TGTGCCAGCAGCTCGACTCGGGACATTGGGGGCACTGAAGCTTTCTTT. This codes for CASSSTRDIGGTEAFF.

This clonotype was recorded many times. The chain couples TRBV12-3 or TRBV12-4 to TRBJ1-2; a weak D match, TRBD1 (6 bases). V lost 6 bases to trimming and J lost 8 bases, with 16 bases between them. This CDR3 comprises 13 residues. This chain's CDR3 is CASRDRQKGGYTF. The CDR3 DNA sequence: TGTGCCAGCAGGGACAGACAGAAAGGAGGCTACACCTTC.

This chain links TRBV10-1 with TRBJ2-7, with D tentatively TRBD1 (5 bases). The V gene's germline CDR1 is WNHNN and CDR2 SYGVQD (reference sequence). V lost 5 bases and J lost 5, with 13 bases in between. CDR3 size: 13 residues. CDR3 DNA: TGCGCCAGCAGTCAAACTATCAGGGACGAGCAGTACTTC. It encodes CASSQTIRDEQYF.

The chain links TRBV5-1 to TRBJ2-5; D is undetermined. Trimming left V 2 bases short and J 2 bases short, with 7 bases between. The germline V gene encodes CDR1 SGHRS and CDR2 YFSETQ. The CDR3 extends over 13 amino acids. CDR3 amino acids: CASSFDIQETQYF. The CDR3 DNA sequence: TGCGCCAGCAGCTTCGACATACAAGAGACCCAGTACTTC.